Below are 32 T cell receptor beta chains sequenced from a single sample in a study of CD8 T cells in ankylosing spondylitis. For these TCRs, the target antigens are not known. TCRdb ran MiXCR on the 5' RACE reads and lists one entry per CDR3 protein. The table lists roughly 450,000 distinct CDR3 sequences, roughly 26% of them singletons, with about 0.92% in the top ten. Whole-study findings and limits: About 8 highly homologous variants made up a TCR beta motif, and this motif appeared characteristic of ankylosing spondylitis blood.

Specimen: blood, either unsorted or a sorted T cell fraction (not recorded which). These receptors came from a male donor with ankylosing spondylitis.

V and J are TRBV19 and TRBJ2-3; D call uncertain. V was cut by 5 bases and J by 0 bases, with 9 bases left in between. CDR3 length: 14 residues. The germline V gene encodes CDR1 LNHDA and CDR2 SQIVND (reference sequence). For the CDR3, the DNA is TGTGCCAGTAGTGGAGTTAGCAGCACAGATACGCAGTATTTT. Translated: CASSGVSSTDTQYF.

CDR3 in DNA: TGTGCCAGCAGGACTGGGAACACTGAAGCTTTCTTT. Its translation is CASRTGNTEAFF. The chain recombines TRBV7-2 with TRBJ1-1, with D uncertain. The CDR3 contains 12 residues. CDR1 and CDR2 from the germline V gene are SGHTA and FQGNSA. V was trimmed by 6 bases and J by 1 base, leaving 6 bases between them.

The chain carries TRBV7-2 and TRBJ2-3; D may be TRBD1 (6 bases). The V gene's germline CDR1 is SGHTA and CDR2 FQGNSA. Trimming left V 4 bases short and J 4 bases short, with 15 bases between. This CDR3 comprises 15 residues. The CDR3 DNA reads as TGTGCCAGCAGCTCTAATCCAGGGGCGCCAGATACGCAGTATTTT. Its translation is CASSSNPGAPDTQYF.

This clonotype was observed a few times. The chain employs TRBV29-1 and TRBJ2-1; possible D gene TRBD1, 6 bases. The CDR3 is 11 residues long. The germline V and J ends were trimmed by 7 bases and 15 bases, with 19 bases remaining between them. Germline V gene data show CDR1 as SQVTM and CDR2 as ANQGSEA. The CDR3 region is CSGTRAQGWFF. The CDR3 bases are TGCAGCGGGACCAGGGCACAGGGATGGTTCTTC.

This rearrangement joins TRBV20-1 to TRBJ2-3; 9 nucleotides match TRBD2. The V gene end was trimmed by 0 bases and the J gene end by 3 bases; junction bases not matched to a gene: 10. The germline gives CDR1 DFQATT, CDR2 SNEGSKA (reference sequence). The CDR3 sequence is 17 residues long. The chain's CDR3 is CSARDRAKAGGTDTQYF. DNA for the CDR3: TGCAGTGCTAGAGATAGGGCGAAAGCGGGAGGAACAGATACGCAGTATTTT.

The gene calls are TRBV11-2 and TRBJ2-3; D call uncertain. The CDR3 consists of 15 residues. The germline V gene encodes CDR1 SGHAT and CDR2 FQNNGV. Trimming stripped 2 bases from V and 0 bases from J, with 9 bases between. The CDR3 bases are TGTGCCAGCAGCTTATCGGCTTGGAGCACAGATACGCAGTATTTT. It is translated as CASSLSAWSTDTQYF.

The gene calls are TRBV24-1 and TRBJ2-1; TRBD2 matches 11 bases. The CDR3 has 16 amino acids. Germline values: CDR1 KGHDR, CDR2 SFDVKD. With 3 bases clipped from V and 6 bases from J, the junction kept 6 bases outside the gene matches. The CDR3 sequence: CATSDPTSGIFNEQFF. The DNA of the CDR3 is TGTGCCACCAGTGATCCGACTAGCGGGATTTTCAATGAGCAGTTCTTC.

This clonotype was counted only a few times. The rearrangement links TRBV25-1 to TRBJ1-2, with 9 bases that match TRBD1. V was clipped by 6 bases and J by 8 bases; unmatched bases: 19. The CDR3 totals 17 residues. The germline V gene encodes CDR1 MGHDK and CDR2 SYGVNS. CDR3 protein: CASSPHAPGTGPWGYTF. For the CDR3, the DNA is TGTGCCAGCAGCCCTCATGCTCCCGGGACAGGGCCTTGGGGCTACACCTTC.

V and J are TRBV29-1 and TRBJ1-1, with 8 bases fitting TRBD1. Germline CDR1 and CDR2: SQVTM and ANQGSEA. The CDR3 spans 11 residues. V lost 6 bases and J lost 8; bases outside the gene matches: 5. This CDR3 reads CSVGRDREAFF. CDR3 nucleotides: TGCAGCGTCGGCCGGGACAGGGAAGCTTTCTTT.

Only a few counts were recorded for this clonotype. V usage is TRBV7-2 and J usage is TRBJ1-5; possibly TRBD1 for D (5 bases). The CDR3 runs to 13 residues. V was shortened by 2 bases and J by 9 bases, with 11 bases between the two germline ends. Looked up from germline, CDR1 is SGHTA and CDR2 is FQGNSA. The CDR3 sequence is CASSLQGLAPQHF. The CDR3 nucleotides read TGTGCCAGCAGCTTACAGGGTTTGGCGCCCCAGCATTTT.

V usage is TRBV13 and J usage is TRBJ1-6; no clear D. This CDR3 is built from 16 residues. Per the germline V gene, CDR1 is PRHDT and CDR2 is FYEKMQ (reference sequence). The V end was cut by 0 bases, the J end by 2 bases, with 8 bases between. CDR3 region: CASSLGGRPYNSPLHF. CDR3 sequence (DNA): TGTGCCAGCAGCTTAGGAGGGAGGCCCTATAATTCACCCCTCCACTTT.

This clonotype was found many times. The chain has TRBV12-3 or TRBV12-4 and TRBJ2-2, with D perhaps TRBD2 (6 bases). V lost 4 bases and J 7 bases, leaving 13 bases between the germline ends. The CDR3 spans 14 residues. CDR3 sequence: CASSWRDLRGELFF. CDR3 bases: TGTGCCAGCAGTTGGAGGGACCTTCGCGGGGAGCTGTTTTTT.

J is TRBJ1-5 and V is TRBV6-1; D is possibly TRBD1 (5 bases). Trimming cost V 0 bases and J 6 bases, with 15 bases left between them. Germline CDR1 MNHNS, CDR2 SASEGT. The CDR3 sequence is 16 residues long. The CDR3: CASSEAQGRVFQPQHF. CDR3 in DNA: TGTGCCAGCAGTGAAGCGCAGGGCAGGGTGTTTCAGCCCCAGCATTTT.

The genes are TRBV7-2 and TRBJ2-7, with 7 bases fitting TRBD1. Germline CDR1 reads SGHTA; CDR2 reads FQGNSA. The CDR3 extends over 14 amino acids. Trimming took 2 bases from V and 3 from J; bases not matched to a gene: 4. The CDR3 nucleotides read TGTGCCAGCAGCTTAAGACAGGGTATCTACGAGCAGTACTTC. It is translated as CASSLRQGIYEQYF.

This clonotype was counted many times. The genes are TRBV29-1 and TRBJ1-4, with D possibly being TRBD1 (5 bases). Germline CDR1 and CDR2: SQVTM and ANQGSEA. The germline V and J ends were trimmed by 4 bases and 8 bases, with 11 bases remaining between them. The CDR3 is 12 amino acids. The CDR3 DNA reads as TGCAGCGTTGTGTCAGGGAACGAAAAACTGTTTTTT. Its protein is CSVVSGNEKLFF.

The V gene is TRBV5-5, the J gene TRBJ1-5; TRBD1 matches at 10 bases. V trimming: 4 bases; J trimming: 2 bases; junction bases outside the gene matches: 3. CDR1 is SGHKS and CDR2 is YYEKEE in the germline V gene (reference sequence). The CDR3 runs 15 residues. The CDR3 region has the DNA TGTGCCAGCAGCAAGGGGACAGGGGGCAATCAGCCCCAGCATTTT. It codes for CASSKGTGGNQPQHF.

This clonotype has just a few counts. The chain combines TRBV15 with TRBJ2-2; 7 bases align to TRBD2. The CDR3 loop spans 16 amino acids. Per germline, CDR1 LNHNV and CDR2 YYDKDF (reference sequence). Unmatched junction bases numbered 8, after V lost 0 bases and J lost 7 bases. The CDR3 here is CATSRDLDKRGGELFF. CDR3 DNA sequence: TGTGCCACCAGCAGAGATCTGGATAAGCGGGGCGGGGAGCTGTTTTTT.

There are a few counts of this clonotype. This chain joins TRBV12-3 or TRBV12-4 and TRBJ2-1; 10 nucleotides line up with TRBD1. With V trimmed by 6 bases and J by 0 bases, 5 bases remained unmatched. The CDR3 has 16 residues. CDR3 coding DNA: TGTGCCAGCAGGACCCGGACAGGGGGCTCCTACAATGAGCAGTTCTTC. Amino acid sequence: CASRTRTGGSYNEQFF.

The CDR3, as DNA: TGTGCCAGCAGCTTCTCGGTTAGCGGGACTTTCTCCTACAATGAGCAGTTCTTC. Encoded protein: CASSFSVSGTFSYNEQFF. The chain employs TRBV5-4 and TRBJ2-1, with 8 bases identical to TRBD2. Trimming cost V 2 bases and J 0 bases; bases outside gene matches: 10. CDR3 size: 18 residues. Germline V lookup: CDR1 SGHNT, CDR2 YYREEE (reference sequence).

This clonotype was detected a few times. The V call is TRBV5-1, the J call TRBJ2-2; 11 positions agree with TRBD1. The CDR3 loop spans 15 amino acids. Germline trimming cut 6 bases from V and 6 bases from J; bases unmatched to any gene: 7. CDR1 SGHRS and CDR2 YFSETQ come from the germline V gene. The CDR3 bases are TGCGCCAGCACCCCGGGACAGGGGGGTTCCGGGGAGCTGTTTTTT. This encodes CASTPGQGGSGELFF.

The chain employs TRBV7-9 and TRBJ2-1; TRBD2 aligns across 10 bases. The germline gives CDR1 SEHNR, CDR2 FQNEAQ (reference sequence). There are 16 residues in the CDR3. Trimming cost V 5 bases and J 0 bases; bases outside gene matches: 4. The CDR3 reads CASSVLAGDSYNEQFF. CDR3 sequence (DNA): TGTGCCAGCAGCGTCCTAGCGGGGGACTCCTACAATGAGCAGTTCTTC. The whole variable domain, remainder taken from reference TRBV7-9 and TRBJ2-1, is DTGVSQNPRHKITKRGQNVTFRCDPISEHNRLYWYRQTLGQGPEFLTYFQNEAQLEKSRLLSDRFSAERPKGSFSTLEIQRTEQGDSAMYLCASSVLAGDSYNEQFFGPGTRLTVL.

The chain recombines TRBV7-6 with TRBJ1-2, with a tentative D call TRBD1 (6 bases). V shed 5 bases and J shed 0 bases, with 13 bases lying between them. The CDR3 is 15 amino acids. Germline V gives CDR1 SGHVS, CDR2 FNYEAQ. The CDR3 is CASSGRGGTNYGYTF. CDR3 nucleotide sequence: TGTGCCAGCAGCGGTAGGGGGGGGACTAACTATGGCTACACCTTC. The full variable domain, completed using reference TRBV7-6 and TRBJ1-2, is GAGVSQSPRYKVTKRGQDVALRCDPISGHVSLYWYRQALGQGPEFLTYFNYEAQQDKSGLPNDRFSAERPEGSISTLTIQRTEQRDSAMYRCASSGRGGTNYGYTFGSGTRLTVV.

In its sample, this clonotype was seen a few times. The chain links TRBV3-1 to TRBJ1-1; D remains unclear. Trimming cost V 7 bases and J 1 base, with 10 bases left between them. Germline V gene data show CDR1 as LGHDT and CDR2 as YNNKEL (reference sequence). There are 13 residues in the CDR3. CDR3 bases: TGTGCCAGCACCCTGCGGGGGAACACTGAAGCTTTCTTT. This sequence encodes CASTLRGNTEAFF. The full variable domain, in which reference TRBV3-1 and TRBJ1-1 provide the parts outside the CDR3, is DTAVSQTPKYLVTQMGNDKSIKCEQNLGHDTMYWYKQDSKKFLKIMFSYNNKELIINETVPNRFSPKSPDKAHLNLHINSLELGDSAVYFCASTLRGNTEAFFGQGTRLTVV.

This clonotype has a handful of counts. The chain carries TRBV6-5 and TRBJ1-3; D remains unclear. Between the trimmed V and J ends, which lost 4 bases and 3 bases, there was a span of 13 bases. CDR3 size: 15 residues. The germline V gene encodes CDR1 MNHEY and CDR2 SVGAGI. CDR3 amino acids: CASSFSGALGNTIYF. The DNA of the CDR3 is TGTGCCAGCAGTTTTTCAGGAGCCCTTGGAAACACCATATATTTT.

The chain is built from TRBV7-6 and TRBJ2-2; tentative D call: TRBD1 (5 bases). CDR3 length: 14 amino acids. Trimming left V 7 bases short and J 0 bases short, with 9 bases between. Germline assignment: CDR1 SGHVS and CDR2 FNYEAQ. The CDR3 spells CASTRVANTGELFF. The DNA for the CDR3 is TGTGCCAGCACCAGGGTAGCGAACACCGGGGAGCTGTTTTTT. Together with reference TRBV7-6 and TRBJ2-2, the CDR3 gives the full variable domain: GAGVSQSPRYKVTKRGQDVALRCDPISGHVSLYWYRQALGQGPEFLTYFNYEAQQDKSGLPNDRFSAERPEGSISTLTIQRTEQRDSAMYRCASTRVANTGELFFGEGSRLTVL.

This clonotype has a handful of counts. The chain recombines TRBV5-1 with TRBJ2-1; the match to TRBD2 covers 12 bases. J lost 1 base, V lost 3 bases, and 2 bases had no gene match. The CDR3 extends over 16 amino acids. CDR1 and CDR2 (germline): SGHRS, YFSETQ. CDR3 region: CASSSTSGRSYNEQFF. DNA for the CDR3: TGCGCCAGCAGCTCGACTAGCGGGAGATCCTACAATGAGCAGTTCTTC. Full variable domain (remainder filled in from reference TRBV5-1 and TRBJ2-1): KAGVTQTPRYLIKTRGQQVTLSCSPISGHRSVSWYQQTPGQGLQFLFEYFSETQRNKGNFPGRFSGRQFSNSRSEMNVSTLELGDSALYLCASSSTSGRSYNEQFFGPGTRLTVL.

About this clonotype: Relative to the germline gene, one junction end is altered; a read error may explain this. The chain carries TRBV20-1 and TRBJ2-3, with unresolved D. The germline gives CDR1 DFQATT, CDR2 SNEGSKA (reference sequence). The CDR3 sequence is 14 residues long. The CDR3 reads CSAREHSFTDTQYF. In DNA form, the CDR3 reads TGCAGTGCCAGAGAACACAGTTTCACAGATACGCAGTATTTT.

This clonotype was detected a few times. The V and J genes are TRBV18 and TRBJ2-7, with 7 bases fitting TRBD1. Germline V gives CDR1 KGHSH, CDR2 LQKENI. CDR3 size: 16 residues. V gave up 1 base and J gave up 2 bases; unmatched junction bases: 8. CDR3 sequence reads: CASSPQGARATYEQYV. In DNA, the CDR3 is TGTGCCAGCTCACCACAGGGGGCCAGGGCTACCTACGAGCAGTACGTC.

V and J are TRBV15 and TRBJ2-1; D gene uncertain. V lost 0 bases and J 12 bases, leaving 12 bases between the germline ends. This CDR3 is 13 amino acids long. The germline CDR1 and CDR2 sequences are LNHNV and YYDKDF (reference sequence). The CDR3 nucleotides are TGTGCCACCAGCAGAGATCGGCTCACCATGCAGTTCTTC. Translation: CATSRDRLTMQFF.

J is TRBJ2-7 and V is TRBV7-2, with 7 nucleotides matching TRBD2. The germline V gene encodes CDR1 SGHTA and CDR2 FQGNSA. The CDR3 length is 14 residues. The J segment lost 2 bases and the V segment lost 5 bases, leaving 6 bases of the junction unmatched. The CDR3 nucleotides read TGTGCCAGCAGCCGGGGGGACGGAACCTACGAGCAGTACGTC. Its protein product is CASSRGDGTYEQYV.

This clonotype was observed a handful of times. The genes are TRBV7-9 and TRBJ2-7; 7 nucleotides match TRBD2. This CDR3 has 14 residues. Germline V gives CDR1 SEHNR, CDR2 FQNEAQ (reference sequence). J lost 5 bases, V lost 3 bases, and 7 bases had no gene match. In DNA, the CDR3 is TGTGCCAGCAGCTTGAGTCAGGGAGGGCACGAGCAGTACGTC. Protein: CASSLSQGGHEQYV.

DNA for the CDR3: TGCAGTGCTAGAATGGGGTCCGGCTACACCTTC. Residues: CSARMGSGYTF. The chain combines TRBV20-1 with TRBJ1-2; D gene uncertain. CDR3 length: 11 amino acids. Trimming removed 2 bases at V and 8 bases at J, with 9 bases between. Germline CDR1 is DFQATT and CDR2 is SNEGSKA (reference sequence).